The 20 T cell receptor beta chains below were found in one sample sequenced in a study of blood T cell repertoires in COVID-19. The method was immunoSEQ multiplex PCR; TCRdb's version includes in-frame clones alone and lacks a portion of them. The sample carries approximately 250,000 clones, approximately 86% recorded once. The sample was peripheral blood. These receptors were obtained from an older woman with COVID-19, enrolled during active disease.

For this clone: The same CDR3 also results from other DNA sequences found in this sample. The J gene is TRBJ1-1, the V gene TRBV9; D gene uncertain. This CDR3 comprises 14 residues. Trimming pared 1 base from V and 0 bases from J, leaving 7 bases between. Germline-derived CDR1 and CDR2 are SGDLS and YYNGEE. CDR3 amino acids: CASSVSTLNTEAFF. CDR3 bases: TGTGCCAGCAGCGTAAGTACTTTGAACACTGAAGCTTTCTTT.

The V gene is TRBV2, the J gene TRBJ2-5; D perhaps matches TRBD1 (6 bases). This CDR3 is 12 amino acids long. V was cut by 4 bases and J by 4 bases, with 7 bases left in between. Germline CDR1 reads SNHLY; CDR2 reads FYNNEI. CDR3 in amino acids: CASSVGGETQYF. CDR3 in DNA: TGTGCCAGCAGTGTAGGGGGAGAGACCCAGTACTTC.

In this sample, this clone turned up once. J is TRBJ1-2 and V is TRBV7-9; TRBD1 agrees at 9 bases. Germline CDR1 and CDR2: SEHNR and FQNEAQ (reference sequence). After removal of 5 bases from V and 6 bases from J, the junction contained 10 bases not matched to a gene. CDR3 length equals 15 residues. CDR3 region: CASSPQKGDRDGYTF. CDR3 DNA sequence: TGTGCCAGCAGCCCACAAAAAGGGGACAGGGATGGCTACACCTTC.

This clone was seen once. The chain is built from TRBV11-3 and TRBJ2-3; D call uncertain. Deletions cut 0 bases from V and 2 bases from J, with 3 bases between. CDR1 and CDR2 (germline): SGHNT, YENEEA. The CDR3 is 13 amino acids. CDR3 region: CASSLDLTDTQYF. The CDR3, as DNA: TGTGCCAGCAGCTTAGACCTCACAGATACGCAGTATTTT.

The CDR3 DNA reads TGTCCCCCCGGGGGGGCCCACGAGCAGTACTTC. The encoded protein is CPPGGAHEQYF. The V call is TRBV10-3, the J call TRBJ2-7, with 8 nucleotides matching TRBD2. Per germline, CDR1 ENHRY and CDR2 SYGVKD. This CDR3 comprises 11 residues.

CDR3 sequence (DNA): TGTGCCAGCAGCCCCCAGGGAGGTCTGAACTACGAGCAGTACTTC. Translation gives CASSPQGGLNYEQYF. The rearrangement links TRBV7-2 to TRBJ2-7, with TRBD2 as a possible D gene (6 bases). The CDR3 has 15 amino acids. V lost 5 bases and J lost 3, with 17 bases in between. Germline V gene lookup returns CDR1 SGHTA and CDR2 FQGNSA.

The CDR3 nucleotides are TGCAGCGCAATTAGCGGGGTAAGCTCCTACGAGCAGTACTTC. Protein sequence: CSAISGVSSYEQYF. V is TRBV29-1 and J is TRBJ2-7, with TRBD2 identical over 8 bases. The CDR3 is 14 residues long. Unmatched junction bases numbered 8, after V lost 7 bases and J lost 0 bases. Looked up from germline, CDR1 is SQVTM and CDR2 is ANQGSEA.

This clone was seen only once. The rearrangement joins TRBV5-3 to TRBJ1-2, with D tentatively TRBD1 (5 bases). TRBV5-3 is an ORF, with its function uncertain. This CDR3 is 16 amino acids long. V was cut by 0 bases and J by 5 bases, with 17 bases left in between. DNA for the CDR3: TGTGCCAGAAGCTTGGCCAGAGGACAAAAGATTTATGGCTACACCTTC. The encoded protein is CARSLARGQKIYGYTF.

J is TRBJ2-1 and V is TRBV29-1, with D maybe TRBD1 (5 bases). The germline CDR1 and CDR2 sequences are SQVTM and ANQGSEA. The CDR3 runs to 13 residues. The ends were cut back, 2 bases at V and 7 bases at J, with 12 bases in the middle. CDR3 DNA sequence: TGCAGCGTTGAATTTGGGGCCCTGAATGAGCAGTTCTTC. Protein product: CSVEFGALNEQFF.

The chain recombines TRBV5-6 with TRBJ1-4, with 7 nucleotides matching TRBD1. V lost 4 bases to trimming and J lost 3 bases; unmatched junction nucleotides: 3. The CDR3 length is 14 residues. The germline gives CDR1 SGHDT, CDR2 YYEEEE. The CDR3 region has the DNA TGTGCCAGCAGCCGGACAGGTGCTAATGAAAAACTGTTTTTT. The encoded protein is CASSRTGANEKLFF.

The chain is built from TRBV30 and TRBJ1-1; tentative D call: TRBD1 (5 bases). This CDR3 has 11 residues. The germline gives CDR1 GTSNPN, CDR2 SVGIG (reference sequence). The V and J ends lost 0 bases and 10 bases respectively, with 9 bases between them. The CDR3 sequence is CAWSVVQGAFF. The CDR3 bases are TGTGCCTGGAGTGTAGTCCAGGGAGCTTTCTTT.

This clone was observed a few times. The chain is built from TRBV3-1 (or the pseudogene TRBV3-2) and TRBJ1-3; a possible D gene is TRBD1 (6 bases). The CDR3 loop spans 15 amino acids. The V and J ends lost 2 bases and 0 bases respectively, with 8 bases between them. The germline V gene has CDR1 LGHDT and CDR2 YNNKEL (reference sequence). CDR3 nucleotide sequence: TGTGCCAGCAGCCAAAACAGGGACTCTGGAAACACCATATATTTT. This translates into CASSQNRDSGNTIYF.

The chain has TRBV4-2 and TRBJ1-3, with D tentatively TRBD1 (6 bases). This CDR3 contains 16 residues. The V end was cut by 4 bases, the J end by 7 bases, with 20 bases between. Germline V gene sequence: CDR1 LGHNA, CDR2 YNFKEQ. In DNA, the CDR3 is TGTGCCAGCAGCCGGAATAGGGACAAGCAGGGGAACACCATATATTTT. Residues: CASSRNRDKQGNTIYF.

This clone was seen once. The rearrangement links TRBV19 to TRBJ2-3; possible D gene TRBD2, 6 bases. Trimming left V 3 bases short and J 2 bases short, with 12 bases between. This CDR3 has 15 residues. The germline V gene encodes CDR1 LNHDA and CDR2 SQIVND (reference sequence). The CDR3 is CASSISGPITDTQYF. The CDR3 bases are TGTGCCAGTAGTATCAGCGGGCCTATCACAGATACGCAGTATTTT. The full variable domain, rest sourced from reference TRBV19 and TRBJ2-3, is DGGITQSPKYLFRKEGQNVTLSCEQNLNHDAMYWYRQDPGQGLRLIYYSQIVNDFQKGDIAEGYSVSREKKESFPLTVTSAQKNPTAFYLCASSISGPITDTQYFGPGTRLTVL.

A single count supports this clone. The CDR3 bases are TGTGCCACCAGCAGAGGCGCAGTGAGGTTTGGAAACACCATATATTTT. This codes for CATSRGAVRFGNTIYF. The genes are TRBV15 and TRBJ1-3; D is ambiguous. The CDR3 is 16 amino acids. V was pared by 1 base and J by 3 bases, with 13 bases between. The germline V gene has CDR1 LNHNV and CDR2 YYDKDF (reference sequence). Filled out from reference TRBV15 and TRBJ1-3, the complete variable domain reads DAMVIQNPRYQVTQFGKPVTLSCSQTLNHNVMYWYQQKSSQAPKLLFHYYDKDFNNEADTPDNFQSRRPNTSFCFLDIRSPGLGDTAMYLCATSRGAVRFGNTIYFGEGSWLTVV.

The chain couples TRBV28 to TRBJ2-7; no firm D call. This CDR3 has 15 amino acids. Germline values: CDR1 MDHEN, CDR2 SYDVKM. The V end was cut by 4 bases, the J end by 1 base, with 14 bases between. CDR3 loop: CASSSPARRSYEQYF. CDR3 nucleotide sequence: TGTGCCAGCAGTTCCCCAGCCAGGCGATCCTACGAGCAGTACTTC.

J is TRBJ2-7 and V is TRBV3-1 (or the pseudogene TRBV3-2); possibly TRBD2 for D (6 bases). Trimming left V 1 base short and J 2 bases short, with 12 bases between. Looked up from germline, CDR1 is LGHDT and CDR2 is YNNKEL (reference sequence). The CDR3 runs to 15 residues. CDR3: CASSQGPSVAYEQYF. CDR3 sequence (DNA): TGTGCCAGCAGCCAAGGGCCTAGCGTAGCCTACGAGCAGTACTTC.

The rearrangement links TRBV7-3 to TRBJ2-1, with TRBD2 matching over 16 bases. The trim removed 5 bases at V and 7 bases at J, leaving 11 bases unmatched. CDR1 is SGHTA and CDR2 is FQGTGA in the germline V gene. The CDR3 extends over 18 amino acids. DNA of the CDR3: TGTGCCAGCAGCCCGTCGGGACTAGCGGGAGGGAAGGGAAATGAGCAGTTCTTC. It encodes CASSPSGLAGGKGNEQFF.

This clone appeared a single time. The J gene is TRBJ2-7, the V gene TRBV27; 9 bases are a match to TRBD2. Germline CDR1 MNHEY, CDR2 SMNVEV (reference sequence). V lost 0 bases, J lost 7 bases, and 10 bases stayed unmatched. The CDR3 spans 16 residues. DNA for the CDR3: TGTGCCAGCAGTTTATCTAGCGGGAGACCACTGGGGGAGCAGTACTTC. Protein sequence: CASSLSSGRPLGEQYF.

The rearrangement uses TRBV18 and TRBJ1-2; D is unclear. Trimming shortened V by 4 bases and J by 13 bases, and 16 bases separated the two germline ends. The V gene's germline CDR1 is KGHSH and CDR2 LQKENI. The CDR3 length is 12 residues. For the CDR3, the DNA is TGTGCCAGCTCACGACAACATGACCCGTCCACCTTC. Its protein is CASSRQHDPSTF.